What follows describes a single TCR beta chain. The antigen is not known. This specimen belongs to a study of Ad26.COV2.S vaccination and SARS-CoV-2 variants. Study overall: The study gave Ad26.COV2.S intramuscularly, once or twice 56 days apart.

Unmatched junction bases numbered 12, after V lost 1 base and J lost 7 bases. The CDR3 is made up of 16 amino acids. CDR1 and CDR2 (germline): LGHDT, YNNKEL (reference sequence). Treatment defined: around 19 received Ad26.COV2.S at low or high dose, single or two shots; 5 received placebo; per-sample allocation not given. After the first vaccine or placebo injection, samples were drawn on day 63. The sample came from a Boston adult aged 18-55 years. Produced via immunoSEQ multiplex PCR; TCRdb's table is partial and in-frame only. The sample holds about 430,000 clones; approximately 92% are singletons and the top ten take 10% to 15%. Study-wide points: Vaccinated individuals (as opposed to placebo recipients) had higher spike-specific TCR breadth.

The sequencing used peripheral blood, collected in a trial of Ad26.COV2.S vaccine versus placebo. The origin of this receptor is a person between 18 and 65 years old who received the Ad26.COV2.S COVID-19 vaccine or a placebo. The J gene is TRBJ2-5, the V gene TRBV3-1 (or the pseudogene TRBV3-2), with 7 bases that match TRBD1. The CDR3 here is CASSQVSGTVHGTQYF. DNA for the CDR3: TGTGCCAGCAGCCAAGTATCCGGGACAGTCCACGGGACCCAGTACTTC.